The 29 T cell receptor beta chains reported below all come from one sample, sequenced in a study of identical twins. TCRdb redid the calling of the 5' RACE reads with MiXCR, one entry per CDR3 protein. The sample carries fewer than 650,000 distinct CDR3 sequences, 7% to 7.5% recorded once. The same sample was also studied in work on yellow fever vaccine responses in identical twins.

Sequenced: PBMCs. These receptors were taken from a woman younger than 35 in good health.

The rearrangement joins TRBV2 to TRBJ2-2, with D perhaps matching TRBD1 (6 bases). The germline V gene encodes CDR1 SNHLY and CDR2 FYNNEI. The length of the CDR3 is 17 residues. V was cut by 6 bases and J by 2 bases, with 19 bases left in between. The CDR3 protein is CASRERSGTSNTGELFF. The CDR3 DNA follows: TGTGCCAGCAGAGAAAGATCCGGGACAAGTAACACCGGGGAGCTGTTTTTT.

This clonotype was detected only a few times. The V call is TRBV29-1, the J call TRBJ1-6, with unresolved D. Germline CDR1 reads SQVTM; CDR2 reads ANQGSEA. The germline V and J ends were trimmed by 5 bases and 0 bases, with 8 bases remaining between them. This CDR3 is built from 14 residues. This CDR3 is CSVLESSYNSPLHF. The CDR3 DNA is TGCAGCGTTTTGGAGAGCTCCTATAATTCACCCCTCCACTTT.

This clonotype appeared many times. The chain uses TRBV7-9 and TRBJ2-3; perhaps TRBD2 as D (5 bases). Deletions cut 2 bases from V and 2 bases from J, with 8 bases between. CDR3 size: 14 residues. CDR1 is SEHNR and CDR2 is FQNEAQ in the germline V gene (reference sequence). Here the CDR3 reads CASSLTDYTDTQYF. CDR3 sequence (DNA): TGTGCCAGCAGCTTAACCGACTACACAGATACGCAGTATTTT.

The chain combines TRBV7-2 with TRBJ2-5; no clear D. The CDR3 extends over 15 amino acids. CDR1 is SGHTA and CDR2 is FQGNSA in the germline V gene. V dropped 2 bases and J dropped 5 bases, with 15 bases sitting between them. The CDR3 sequence is CASSLYGLVMETQYF. The CDR3 coding sequence is TGTGCCAGCAGCTTATATGGCCTTGTCATGGAGACCCAGTACTTC.

This clonotype was counted only a few times. The chain employs TRBV20-1 and TRBJ2-5, with D perhaps matching TRBD1 (5 bases). The CDR3 totals 11 residues. Germline CDR1 reads DFQATT; CDR2 reads SNEGSKA (reference sequence). The CDR3 reads CKAGNQETQYF. DNA for the CDR3: TGCAAGGCAGGGAATCAAGAGACCCAGTACTTC.

In its sample, this clonotype was seen a few times. This sequence joins TRBV28 and TRBJ2-7; D unclear. CDR1 and CDR2 from the germline V gene are MDHEN and SYDVKM. Trimming cost V 7 bases and J 3 bases, with 16 bases left between them. This CDR3 is built from 14 residues. This chain's CDR3 is CASNSGPLDYEQYF. CDR3 sequence (DNA): TGTGCCAGCAATTCGGGTCCGCTCGACTACGAGCAGTACTTC.

The chain recombines TRBV3-1 with TRBJ1-2; D perhaps matches TRBD1 (5 bases). V lost 4 bases to trimming and J lost 8 bases, with 14 bases between them. CDR3 size: 13 residues. Germline CDR1 is LGHDT and CDR2 is YNNKEL (reference sequence). The CDR3 bases are TGTGCCAGCAGCCGCAAAGAGGGGTTCGGCTACACCTTC. It specifies CASSRKEGFGYTF.

This clonotype has more than one count but fewer than ten. The chain carries TRBV2 and TRBJ2-1, with 9 bases that match TRBD2. The CDR3 runs to 19 residues. The germline V gene has CDR1 SNHLY and CDR2 FYNNEI. J gave up 7 bases and V 5 bases, and 21 bases lay outside the gene matches. CDR3 amino acids: CASSSTPPTYSGSVNEQFF. CDR3 DNA sequence: TGTGCCAGCAGTTCAACCCCCCCTACATATAGCGGGAGTGTAAATGAGCAGTTCTTC. The full variable domain, with the rest looked up from reference TRBV2 and TRBJ2-1, is EPEVTQTPSHQVTQMGQEVILRCVPISNHLYFYWYRQILGQKVEFLVSFYNNEISEKSEIFDDQFSVERPDGSNFTLKIRSTKLEDSAMYFCASSSTPPTYSGSVNEQFFGPGTRLTVL.

This sequence joins TRBV10-3 and TRBJ1-5; D gene uncertain. The CDR3 runs to 11 residues. Germline V gives CDR1 ENHRY, CDR2 SYGVKD. Trimming pared 8 bases from V and 4 bases from J, leaving 6 bases between. CDR3 bases: TGTGCCATCGGTCTGAATCAGCCCCAGCATTTT. This encodes CAIGLNQPQHF.

CDR3 region: CASSTTVYSNQPQHF. CDR3 DNA: TGTGCCAGCAGTACGACAGTTTATAGCAATCAGCCCCAGCATTTT. The V and J genes are TRBV16 and TRBJ1-5, with D possibly being TRBD1 (5 bases). V was cut by 6 bases and J by 0 bases, with 12 bases left in between. The germline CDR1 and CDR2 sequences are KGHSY and FQNENV. The CDR3 loop spans 15 amino acids.

This clonotype was seen many times. This rearrangement joins TRBV15 to TRBJ2-6; 12 bases map to TRBD1. The CDR3 runs 20 residues. Germline CDR1 reads LNHNV; CDR2 reads YYDKDF (reference sequence). J gave up 1 base and V 1 base, and 8 bases lay outside the gene matches. CDR3 nucleotides: TGTGCCACCAGCAGAGGAAAAAGGGACAGGGGGCTTTCTGGGGCCAACGTCCTGACTTTC. This gives the protein CATSRGKRDRGLSGANVLTF.

The chain carries TRBV5-1 and TRBJ2-2; 8 nucleotides line up with TRBD2. CDR3 length equals 16 residues. CDR1 SGHRS and CDR2 YFSETQ come from the germline V gene. Trimming at V came to 0 bases and at J to 5 bases, leaving 6 bases not matched to a gene. The CDR3, as DNA: TGCGCCAGCAGCTTGGAGACGGGGGGGCTTACCGGGGAGCTGTTTTTT. Translated, it gives CASSLETGGLTGELFF.

This clonotype was counted between two and nine times. The chain carries TRBV9 and TRBJ2-4, with 7 positions matching TRBD1. This CDR3 comprises 16 residues. The germline V gene encodes CDR1 SGDLS and CDR2 YYNGEE. Losses at the gene ends were 4 bases for V and 9 bases for J; bases not matched to a gene: 16. CDR3 residues: CASSPQTGIPQSIQYF. In DNA form, the CDR3 reads TGTGCCAGCAGCCCTCAGACAGGGATACCACAGAGCATTCAGTACTTC.

The CDR3 DNA reads as TGTGCCATCAGTGAGGTCGACAGATCCGGGACAACTACCTACGAGCAGTACTTC. Translation: CAISEVDRSGTTTYEQYF. The genes are TRBV10-3 and TRBJ2-7; the D gene is possibly TRBD1 (6 bases). In germline, CDR1 is ENHRY, CDR2 SYGVKD. This CDR3 is built from 18 residues. Trimming shortened V by 2 bases and J by 2 bases, and 22 bases separated the two germline ends.

This clonotype occurred many times. The chain recombines TRBV24-1 with TRBJ2-1; no clear D gene. This CDR3 contains 13 residues. CDR1 and CDR2 (germline): KGHDR, SFDVKD. Trimming pared 5 bases from V and 9 bases from J, leaving 13 bases between. CDR3 nucleotide sequence: TGTGCCACCAGTGGGGGTCCTAAGGGTGAGCAGTTCTTC. It translates to CATSGGPKGEQFF.

This clonotype was counted a single time. J is TRBJ2-3 and V is TRBV2; no clear D gene. V was shortened by 4 bases and J by 3 bases, with 8 bases between the two germline ends. This CDR3 is 13 amino acids long. Germline CDR1 reads SNHLY; CDR2 reads FYNNEI. CDR3 sequence (DNA): TGTGCCAGCAGTGCTGACTTGACAGATACGCAGTATTTT. Protein: CASSADLTDTQYF.

The sample holds a few counts of this clonotype. J is TRBJ2-3 and V is TRBV24-1, with 10 nucleotides matching TRBD2. Looked up from germline, CDR1 is KGHDR and CDR2 is SFDVKD. The CDR3 loop spans 16 amino acids. Germline trimming cut 0 bases from V and 4 bases from J; bases unmatched to any gene: 3. The CDR3, as DNA: TGTGCCACCAGTGATTTGTCTAGCGGGAGTCCAGATACGCAGTATTTT. Amino acid sequence: CATSDLSSGSPDTQYF.

Here the CDR3 DNA reads TGTGCCAGCAGCCCCTCAACGACTAGCGGGAACACCGGGGAGCTGTTTTTT. As protein: CASSPSTTSGNTGELFF. The chain has TRBV7-9 and TRBJ2-2; 9 bases match TRBD2. This CDR3 region has 17 residues. Trimming cost V 5 bases and J 1 base; bases outside gene matches: 8. CDR1 is SEHNR and CDR2 is FQNEAQ in the germline V gene (reference sequence).

The rearrangement joins TRBV5-1 to TRBJ1-2; 9 bases match TRBD1. V trimming: 4 bases; J trimming: 7 bases; junction bases outside the gene matches: 5. The CDR3 covers 13 residues. The V gene's germline CDR1 is SGHRS and CDR2 YFSETQ. DNA of the CDR3: TGCGCCAGCAGCCAAACAGGGGGCGGTGGCTACACCTTC. It is translated as CASSQTGGGGYTF.

This clonotype was counted only a few times. The chain couples TRBV6-1 to TRBJ2-3; possible D gene TRBD2, 6 bases. The germline CDR1 and CDR2 sequences are MNHNS and SASEGT. Trimming stripped 6 bases from V and 5 bases from J, with 12 bases between. This CDR3 contains 13 residues. The CDR3 loop reads CASSWVGGDTQYF. The CDR3 coding sequence is TGTGCCAGCAGCTGGGTGGGAGGAGATACGCAGTATTTT.

This clonotype was observed at least ten times. This CDR3 reads CASLAGYSYNEQFF. The CDR3 DNA sequence: TGTGCCAGCCTTGCGGGGTATTCCTACAATGAGCAGTTCTTC. J is TRBJ2-1 and V is TRBV2; tentative D call: TRBD2 (6 bases). The V end was cut by 8 bases, the J end by 1 base, with 12 bases between. This CDR3 spans 14 amino acids. From germline, CDR1 is SNHLY and CDR2 FYNNEI.

This clonotype was found many times. This chain connects TRBV29-1 to TRBJ1-1, with 7 bases lining up with TRBD1. The germline V gene encodes CDR1 SQVTM and CDR2 ANQGSEA. Losses at the gene ends were 6 bases for V and 8 bases for J; bases not matched to a gene: 9. The CDR3 spans 12 residues. The CDR3, as DNA: TGCAGCGTCCTAACCGACAGGGCGGAAGCTTTCTTT. It is translated as CSVLTDRAEAFF.

The chain uses TRBV20-1 and TRBJ2-4; D perhaps matches TRBD1 (5 bases). V was cut by 5 bases and J by 2 bases, with 16 bases left in between. Per germline, CDR1 DFQATT and CDR2 SNEGSKA (reference sequence). The CDR3 spans 15 residues. This CDR3 is CSALPTDISKNIQYF. In nucleotides, the CDR3 is TGCAGTGCTCTCCCGACAGACATCTCCAAAAACATTCAGTACTTC.

This chain links TRBV21-1 with TRBJ2-3; TRBD1, as called in the table, went unchecked against the DNA. TRBV21-1 is tagged as a pseudogene. The CDR3 consists of 17 residues. DNA of the CDR3: TGTGCCAGCAGCAAAGAGGGTGGGGGACCCAGCACGGATACGCAGTATTTT. Translating it yields CASSKEGGGPSTDTQYF.

The chain has TRBV20-1 and TRBJ2-5; D unresolved. The germline V gene encodes CDR1 DFQATT and CDR2 SNEGSKA (reference sequence). The CDR3 contains 11 residues. CDR3 nucleotide sequence: TGCAGCTGCTCCCCCGGGGAGACCCAGTACTTC. Encoded protein: CSCSPGETQYF.

The genes are TRBV3-1 and TRBJ2-2; 14 positions agree with TRBD2. The germline gives CDR1 LGHDT, CDR2 YNNKEL (reference sequence). Trimming removed 7 bases from V and 5 bases from J; junction bases left unmatched: 15. This CDR3 has 19 amino acids. The chain's CDR3 is CASNQTGTSGSGVTGELFF. As DNA, the CDR3 is TGTGCCAGCAACCAGACCGGGACTAGCGGGAGCGGTGTGACCGGGGAGCTGTTTTTT.

This clonotype has just a few counts. The rearrangement links TRBV20-1 to TRBJ2-1, with D perhaps TRBD2 (5 bases). V was trimmed by 2 bases and J by 2 bases, leaving 16 bases between them. Germline V CDR1 and CDR2: DFQATT, SNEGSKA (reference sequence). This CDR3 spans 16 amino acids. This CDR3 reads CSARSLSGATYNEQFF. In DNA form, the CDR3 reads TGCAGTGCTAGATCCTTGAGCGGAGCCACCTACAATGAGCAGTTCTTC.

This clonotype was picked up many times. The chain recombines TRBV5-1 with TRBJ1-4; D perhaps matches TRBD1 (5 bases). Germline values: CDR1 SGHRS, CDR2 YFSETQ. V shed 4 bases and J shed 3 bases, with 13 bases lying between them. The length of the CDR3 is 15 residues. CDR3 sequence reads: CASSDGGVANEKLFF. The CDR3, as DNA: TGCGCCAGCAGCGACGGGGGGGTTGCTAATGAAAAACTGTTTTTT.

The chain employs TRBV29-1 and TRBJ1-2; D might be TRBD1 (5 bases). Germline-derived CDR1 and CDR2 are SQVTM and ANQGSEA. The CDR3 length is 12 residues. Trimming removed 3 bases at V and 5 bases at J, with 10 bases between. Here the CDR3 DNA reads TGCAGCGTTGAGGAGCAGGGATATGGCTACACCTTC. Translation: CSVEEQGYGYTF.